The T cell receptor (beta chain) described here comes from a study of CD8+ T cells in alopecia areata. Treatment given: oral pan-JAK inhibitor, 5-10 mg twice daily. Lesional scalp punch biopsies and peripheral blood came from alopecia areata patients. The J segment lost 7 bases and the V segment lost 6 bases, leaving 6 bases of the junction unmatched. This CDR3 is built from 13 residues. Germline values: CDR1 MNHEY, CDR2 SMNVEV (reference sequence). Of note for this clone: Its target is not known.

Study outcomes and limitations: It was observed that many expanded lesional clones persisted in scalp and blood during tofacitinib. Clonality in lesional scalp, especially alopecia totalis/universalis, exceeded that of normal scalp. Tofacitinib produced a significant decrease in scalp clonality and in expanded CD8+ clones among the top 100.

Following extraction, RNA underwent reverse transcription to cDNA, which served as the sequencing template. Sequencing was performed with immunoSEQ multiplex PCR; in TCRdb, only in-frame clones are kept and a portion is missing. The repertoire holds fewer than 150,000 clones, 82% seen once, with roughly 25% in the top ten. V is TRBV27 and J is TRBJ1-2; TRBD1 agrees at 9 bases. The origin of this receptor is a human donor with alopecia areata. The sample consisted of CD8+ T cells sorted from blood, taken at week 4, from a patient treated with tofacitinib. This chain's CDR3 is CASRITGGGGYTF. The CDR3 DNA follows: TGTGCCAGCAGAATCACAGGGGGCGGTGGCTACACCTTC.